This T cell receptor (beta chain) was documented in a study of OX40 agonist ivuxolimab in advanced cancers. Sequencing used immunoSEQ multiplex PCR; TCRdb keeps in-frame clones, though not all of them. The sample shows roughly 90,000 clones, approximately 89% of them seen only once. No patient had autoimmune disease or received systemic immunosuppression. This CDR3 has 13 residues. CDR1 and CDR2 (germline): LGHNA, YSLEER. V was trimmed by 1 base and J by 2 bases, leaving 4 bases between them. The clonotype originates from an adult with an advanced solid tumor such as melanoma, head and neck, liver or kidney cancer. The chain is built from TRBV4-3 and TRBJ2-3; D not certain. Sequenced here: CD4+ or CD8+ T cells sorted from blood, sampled in a trial of the OX40 agonist ivuxolimab. CDR3 nucleotides: TGCGCCAGCAGCCAAGTCGTCACAGATACGCAGTATTTT. Its translation: CASSQVVTDTQYF.